These 2 T cell receptor beta chains share one sample of origin, sequenced in a study of T cell repertoires in cytomegalovirus infection. MiXCR, applied by TCRdb to the reads, yields one record per CDR3 protein. The data hold 450,000 to 650,000 distinct CDR3 sequences, with around 27% observed a single time. Source material: PBMCs. These receptors were taken from a human donor in good health (CMV status not recorded). Some clones in this sample may be carry-over from other donors' samples.

The J gene is TRBJ1-1, the V gene TRBV28, with D possibly matching TRBD1 (5 bases). V gave up 6 bases and J gave up 0 bases, with 17 bases separating them. The germline gives CDR1 MDHEN, CDR2 SYDVKM. CDR3 size: 16 residues. CDR3 DNA: TGTGCCAGCAGGCCCTGGGGGGGACGGTTGAACACTGAAGCTTTCTTT. It codes for CASRPWGGRLNTEAFF.

This rearrangement joins TRBV5-4 to TRBJ2-4, with TRBD2 as a possible D gene (6 bases). The germline V and J ends were trimmed by 4 bases and 1 base, with 12 bases remaining between them. Germline CDR1 is SGHNT and CDR2 is YYREEE (reference sequence). This CDR3 spans 15 amino acids. The CDR3 loop reads CASSVGGDAKNIQYF. The CDR3 bases are TGTGCCAGCAGCGTGGGGGGAGATGCCAAAAACATTCAGTACTTC.